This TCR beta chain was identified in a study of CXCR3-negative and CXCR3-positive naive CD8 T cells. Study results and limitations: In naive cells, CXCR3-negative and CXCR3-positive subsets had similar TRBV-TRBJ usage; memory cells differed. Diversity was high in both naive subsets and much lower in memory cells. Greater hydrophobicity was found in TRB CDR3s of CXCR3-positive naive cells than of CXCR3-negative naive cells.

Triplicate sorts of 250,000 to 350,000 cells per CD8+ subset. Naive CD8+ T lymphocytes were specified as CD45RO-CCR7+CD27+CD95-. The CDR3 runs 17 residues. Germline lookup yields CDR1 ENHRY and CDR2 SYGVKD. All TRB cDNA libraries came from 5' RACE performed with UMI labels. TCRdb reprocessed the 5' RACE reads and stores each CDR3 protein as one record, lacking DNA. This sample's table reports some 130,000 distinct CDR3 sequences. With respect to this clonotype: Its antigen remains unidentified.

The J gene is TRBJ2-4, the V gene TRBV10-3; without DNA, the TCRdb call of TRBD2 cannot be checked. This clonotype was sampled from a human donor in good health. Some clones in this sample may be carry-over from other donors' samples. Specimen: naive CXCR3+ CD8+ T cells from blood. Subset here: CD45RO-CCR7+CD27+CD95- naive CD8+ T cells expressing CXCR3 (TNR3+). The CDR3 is CAITRTSGGAAKNIQYF.